This is a list of T cell receptor beta chains from one sample in a study of blood T cells in healthy people across ages. In TCRdb, the 5' RACE reads were re-called with MiXCR into one record per CDR3 protein. Of 800,000 or so distinct CDR3 sequences in the sample, about 62% were seen once. Sequenced material: blood. Every receptor here comes from a man aged 25 to 40 in good health. Both conserved end residues are part of each CDR3. Fields, in order: V gene, J gene, CDR3 protein.

TRBV7-2,TRBJ1-2,CASSEQTGPRGYTF
TRBV10-3,TRBJ2-1,CAISETGVQYNEQFF
TRBV5-1,TRBJ2-1,CASSLAPGTYNEQFF
TRBV7-9,TRBJ2-1,CASSSLAGYNEQFF
TRBV12-3/TRBV12-4,TRBJ1-6,CASSQDKYKNSPLHF
TRBV28,TRBJ1-1,CASTPMNTEAFF
TRBV27,TRBJ2-3,CASNLRGIGTDTQYF
TRBV10-3,TRBJ2-1,CAISGPDFSSYNEQFF
TRBV5-1,TRBJ2-1,CASSLGGPASYNEQFF
TRBV6-2/TRBV6-3,TRBJ2-1,CASRRGTSGGGEQFF
TRBV28,TRBJ2-3,CASWKGRTGSDTQYF
TRBV4-2,TRBJ2-5,CASSLLGGPRGETQYF
TRBV20-1,TRBJ2-7,CSAPRDNEQYF
TRBV27,TRBJ1-2,CASSPPRYGYTF
TRBV6-5,TRBJ2-1,CASSSRQKQRSEQFF
TRBV7-8,TRBJ2-5,CASSLGLERETQYF
TRBV20-1,TRBJ2-5,CSARAVVETGETQYF
TRBV28,TRBJ2-5,CASSGDTGLQETQYF
TRBV12-3/TRBV12-4,TRBJ1-2,CASSLGASNYGYTF